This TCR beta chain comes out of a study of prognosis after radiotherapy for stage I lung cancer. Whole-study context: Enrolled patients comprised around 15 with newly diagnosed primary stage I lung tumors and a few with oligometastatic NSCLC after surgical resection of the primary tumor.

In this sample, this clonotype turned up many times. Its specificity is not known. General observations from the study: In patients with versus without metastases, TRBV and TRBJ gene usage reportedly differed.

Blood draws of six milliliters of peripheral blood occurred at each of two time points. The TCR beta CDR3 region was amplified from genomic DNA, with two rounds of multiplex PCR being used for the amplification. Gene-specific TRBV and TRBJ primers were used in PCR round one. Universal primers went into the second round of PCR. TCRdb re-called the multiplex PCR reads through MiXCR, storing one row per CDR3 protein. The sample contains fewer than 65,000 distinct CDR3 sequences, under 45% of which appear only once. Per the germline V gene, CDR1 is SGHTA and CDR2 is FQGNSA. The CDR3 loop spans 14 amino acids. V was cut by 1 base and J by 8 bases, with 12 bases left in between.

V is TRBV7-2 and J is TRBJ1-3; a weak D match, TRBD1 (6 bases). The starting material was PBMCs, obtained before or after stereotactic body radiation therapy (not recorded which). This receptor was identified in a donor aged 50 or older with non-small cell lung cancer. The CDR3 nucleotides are TGTGCCAGCAGCTTAGTTTCAGGGGTAGACACCATATATTTT. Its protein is CASSLVSGVDTIYF. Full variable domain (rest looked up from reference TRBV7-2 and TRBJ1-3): GAGVSQSPSNKVTEKGKDVELRCDPISGHTALYWYRQSLGQGLEFLIYFQGNSAPDKSGLPSDRFSAERTGGSVSTLTIQRTQQEDSAVYLCASSLVSGVDTIYFGEGSWLTVV.